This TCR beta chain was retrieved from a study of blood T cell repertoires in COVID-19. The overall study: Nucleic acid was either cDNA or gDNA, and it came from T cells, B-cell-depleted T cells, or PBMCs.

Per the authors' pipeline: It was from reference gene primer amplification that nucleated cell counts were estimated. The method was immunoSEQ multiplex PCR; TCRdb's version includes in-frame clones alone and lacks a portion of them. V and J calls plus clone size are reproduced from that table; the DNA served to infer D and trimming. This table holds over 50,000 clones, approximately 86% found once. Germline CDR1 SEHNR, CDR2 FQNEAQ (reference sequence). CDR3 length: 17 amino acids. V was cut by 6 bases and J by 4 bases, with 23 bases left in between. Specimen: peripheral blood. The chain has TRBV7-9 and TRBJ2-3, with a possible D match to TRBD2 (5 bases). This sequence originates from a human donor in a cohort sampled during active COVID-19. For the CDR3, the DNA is TGTGCCAGCAGTTTATTTTTTGCATCATACGGGGCAGATACGCAGTATTTT. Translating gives CASSLFFASYGADTQYF. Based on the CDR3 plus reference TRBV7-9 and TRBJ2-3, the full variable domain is DTGVSQNPRHKITKRGQNVTFRCDPISEHNRLYWYRQTLGQGPEFLTYFQNEAQLEKSRLLSDRFSAERPKGSFSTLEIQRTEQGDSAMYLCASSLFFASYGADTQYFGPGTRLTVL.